These 27 T cell receptor beta chains came from one sample sequenced in a study of chemoradiotherapy in HPV16-positive cancers. Method: immunoSEQ multiplex PCR; TCRdb's copy keeps in-frame clones and lacks some. The sample lists 6,000 to 7,500 clones; about 70% were seen once. The input for sequencing was tumor tissue, taken from a patient who underwent chemoradiotherapy. These receptors were taken from a human donor with HPV-associated anogenital cancer.

J is TRBJ2-2 and V is TRBV29-1; possibly TRBD1 for D (6 bases). This CDR3 has 14 amino acids. CDR1 is SQVTM, CDR2 ANQGSEA, per germline. V lost 6 bases, J lost 5 bases, and 16 bases lay in between. The CDR3 sequence is CSVALGGVTGELFF. The CDR3 nucleotides are TGCAGCGTCGCATTAGGGGGTGTGACCGGGGAGCTGTTTTTT.

The chain uses TRBV11-2 and TRBJ1-1, with unresolved D. Germline V lookup: CDR1 SGHAT, CDR2 FQNNGV. The germline V and J ends were trimmed by 0 bases and 3 bases, with 8 bases remaining between them. This CDR3 spans 14 amino acids. The CDR3 sequence is CASSLDIGYTEAFF. DNA of the CDR3: TGTGCCAGCAGCTTAGATATTGGGTACACTGAAGCTTTCTTT.

This clone was seen a handful of times. V is TRBV30 and J is TRBJ1-2; D perhaps matches TRBD1 (6 bases). This CDR3 has 11 residues. The V gene lost 3 bases and the J gene lost 7 bases, with 9 bases spanning the gap. Germline lookup yields CDR1 GTSNPN and CDR2 SVGIG (reference sequence). CDR3 nucleotide sequence: TGTGCCTGGAGGAAGGGGGGTGGCTACACCTTC. Protein product: CAWRKGGGYTF.

The rearrangement uses TRBV7-3 and TRBJ1-1; possible D gene TRBD1, 5 bases. V was pared by 0 bases and J by 0 bases, with 8 bases between. Germline V gives CDR1 SGHTA, CDR2 FQGTGA. CDR3 length equals 15 residues. The CDR3, as DNA: TGTGCCAGCAGCTTAACGGCGGGGGTGAACACTGAAGCTTTCTTT. Amino acids: CASSLTAGVNTEAFF. Combining the CDR3 with reference TRBV7-3 and TRBJ1-1 gives the whole variable domain GAGVSQTPSNKVTEKGKYVELRCDPISGHTALYWYRQSLGQGPEFLIYFQGTGAADDSGLPNDRFFAVRPEGSVSTLKIQRTERGDSAVYLCASSLTAGVNTEAFFGQGTRLTVV.

This chain joins TRBV7-3 and TRBJ2-1, with 7 bases identical to TRBD1. With 4 bases clipped from V and 4 bases from J, the junction kept 7 bases outside the gene matches. CDR3 length: 15 amino acids. Germline V gene sequence: CDR1 SGHTA, CDR2 FQGTGA. CDR3 loop: CASSSSGDRYNEQFF. The CDR3 DNA reads TGTGCCAGCAGCTCCTCCGGGGACAGATACAATGAGCAGTTCTTC.

The CDR3 sequence: CASSFYGGNYNEQFF. The CDR3 coding sequence is TGTGCCAGCAGCTTCTACGGGGGAAATTACAATGAGCAGTTCTTC. The rearrangement joins TRBV7-9 to TRBJ2-1, with a tentative D call TRBD2 (6 bases). Germline V CDR1 and CDR2: SEHNR, FQNEAQ (reference sequence). The germline V and J ends were trimmed by 3 bases and 4 bases, with 13 bases remaining between them. CDR3 length: 15 residues.

Only a few counts were recorded for this clone. The chain has TRBV28 and TRBJ2-3; tentative D call: TRBD2 (7 bases). Trimming shortened V by 8 bases and J by 0 bases, and 12 bases separated the two germline ends. Germline CDR1 reads MDHEN; CDR2 reads SYDVKM. There are 14 residues in the CDR3. For the CDR3, the DNA is TGTGCCAGCGGGAGGGGGACTAGCACAGATACGCAGTATTTT. This encodes CASGRGTSTDTQYF.

The J gene is TRBJ2-2, the V gene TRBV11-1; TRBD1 aligns across 7 bases. J lost 6 bases, V lost 5 bases, and 3 bases had no gene match. The CDR3 sequence is 13 residues long. CDR1 and CDR2 (germline): SGHAT, FQDESV (reference sequence). CDR3 coding DNA: TGTGCCAGCAGCGAACAGGGGTCCGGGGAGCTGTTTTTT. Protein: CASSEQGSGELFF.

This rearrangement joins TRBV7-9 to TRBJ2-1, with D tentatively TRBD2 (5 bases). V was clipped by 8 bases and J by 2 bases, with 10 bases between them. This CDR3 comprises 13 residues. Looked up from germline, CDR1 is SEHNR and CDR2 is FQNEAQ (reference sequence). The CDR3 sequence is CASSRDTYNEQFF. CDR3 DNA sequence: TGTGCCAGCTCTCGGGATACCTACAATGAGCAGTTCTTC.

J is TRBJ2-2 and V is TRBV5-1, with D maybe TRBD1 (6 bases). V lost 9 bases to trimming and J lost 1 base, with 13 bases between them. The CDR3 covers 14 residues. Germline V gives CDR1 SGHRS, CDR2 YFSETQ. CDR3 sequence reads: CATKETGNTGELFF. CDR3 nucleotides: TGCGCCACCAAGGAGACAGGGAACACCGGGGAGCTGTTTTTT.

This clone came up a few times. The chain uses TRBV5-4 and TRBJ1-2; D unclear. This CDR3 is built from 14 residues. In germline, CDR1 is SGHNT, CDR2 YYREEE (reference sequence). V lost 0 bases and J lost 4, with 10 bases in between. The CDR3 sequence: CASSLAVTFYGYTF. CDR3 nucleotides: TGTGCCAGCAGCTTGGCGGTCACCTTCTATGGCTACACCTTC.

The genes are TRBV30 and TRBJ1-5, with D possibly matching TRBD1 (6 bases). Trimming pared 2 bases from V and 4 bases from J, leaving 12 bases between. This CDR3 has 14 amino acids. Germline CDR1 reads GTSNPN; CDR2 reads SVGIG (reference sequence). The CDR3 DNA is TGTGCCTGGAGTCTCGGGACACTTAATCAGCCCCAGCATTTT. It is translated as CAWSLGTLNQPQHF.

The V call is TRBV23-1, the J call TRBJ1-2; 7 bases line up with TRBD1. TRBV23-1 is identified as an open reading frame with a role that is uncertain. The junction had 9 bases not matched to a gene; V was cut back by 2 bases and J by 3 bases. CDR3 length: 16 amino acids. CDR3 nucleotides: TGCGCCAGCAGTCAACTGCCCGAGAGGGGGCACTATGGCTACACCTTC. It yields the protein CASSQLPERGHYGYTF.

This chain links TRBV11-2 with TRBJ1-1; D not resolved. CDR1 and CDR2 from the germline V gene are SGHAT and FQNNGV. The CDR3 spans 13 residues. V was clipped by 2 bases and J by 2 bases, with 6 bases between them. The CDR3 nucleotides read TGTGCCAGCAGCTTACAGGCCAACACTGAAGCTTTCTTT. Its protein product is CASSLQANTEAFF.

The V gene is TRBV7-9, the J gene TRBJ2-6; 8 nucleotides match TRBD2. CDR3 length: 17 amino acids. V shed 4 bases, J shed 0 bases, and the junction held 5 bases outside the gene matches. The germline gives CDR1 SEHNR, CDR2 FQNEAQ (reference sequence). The CDR3 DNA follows: TGTGCCAGCAGCTCCAAGCGGGAGAGCTCTGGGGCCAACGTCCTGACTTTC. Translating it yields CASSSKRESSGANVLTF.

The chain carries TRBV6-5 and TRBJ2-7; 9 bases are a match to TRBD2. V was clipped by 2 bases and J by 6 bases; unmatched bases: 5. The CDR3 spans 14 residues. The germline CDR1 and CDR2 sequences are MNHEY and SVGAGI. The chain's CDR3 is CASSYGLAGSEQYF. The CDR3 nucleotides are TGTGCCAGCAGTTACGGGCTAGCGGGGAGCGAGCAGTACTTC.

CDR3 nucleotides: TGTGCAAGTCGCTCCCATGGGGGTCACACTGAAGCTTTCTTT. This codes for CASRSHGGHTEAFF. The V gene is TRBV12-2, the J gene TRBJ1-1. TRBV12-2 is listed as a pseudogene. There are 14 residues in the CDR3.

The sample holds one count of this clone. V gene TRBV19 combines with J gene TRBJ1-5; the match to TRBD1 covers 8 bases. After removal of 0 bases from V and 4 bases from J, the junction contained 2 bases not matched to a gene. Germline CDR1 LNHDA, CDR2 SQIVND (reference sequence). The CDR3 consists of 15 residues. In DNA, the CDR3 is TGTGCCAGTAGTATAGAGGGACAGGTTAATCAGCCCCAGCATTTT. Protein sequence: CASSIEGQVNQPQHF.

V is TRBV25-1 and J is TRBJ2-1; 14 bases align to TRBD2. The CDR3 sequence is 18 residues long. The V and J ends lost 6 bases and 0 bases, in that order; junction bases with no gene match: 7. Per germline, CDR1 MGHDK and CDR2 SYGVNS. The CDR3, as DNA: TGTGCCAGCAGCACCGGGACTAGCGGGGGCAGCTCCTACAATGAGCAGTTCTTC. Amino acids: CASSTGTSGGSSYNEQFF.

This rearrangement joins TRBV7-2 to TRBJ2-3; 9 nucleotides match TRBD2. Germline V gene data show CDR1 as SGHTA and CDR2 as FQGNSA. J was trimmed by 1 base and V by 1 base; bases with no gene match: 6. The CDR3 loop spans 17 amino acids. The CDR3 coding sequence is TGTGCCAGCAGCTTAGGCGGGAGGGGTGGGGGCACAGATACGCAGTATTTT. Translated, it gives CASSLGGRGGGTDTQYF.

The V call is TRBV7-2, the J call TRBJ2-3; D uncertain. CDR1 and CDR2 from the germline V gene are SGHTA and FQGNSA. Trimming removed 6 bases from V and 0 bases from J, with 10 bases in between. The CDR3 consists of 14 residues. CDR3 protein: CASSSNPSTDTQYF. The CDR3 DNA follows: TGTGCCAGCAGTTCGAATCCTAGCACAGATACGCAGTATTTT.

The CDR3 coding sequence is TGTGCCAGCCCGAAGGACGGATCTGAGTGGAAACTGTTTTTT. Its translation is CASPKDGSEWKLFF. The gene calls are TRBV7-9 and TRBJ1-4; D unclear. V dropped 8 bases and J dropped 11 bases, with 21 bases sitting between them. The CDR3 covers 14 residues. From germline, CDR1 is SEHNR and CDR2 FQNEAQ (reference sequence).

The genes are TRBV4-3 and TRBJ2-7; 7 nucleotides align to TRBD2. J lost 2 bases, V lost 0 bases, and 7 bases had no gene match. Germline lookup yields CDR1 LGHNA and CDR2 YSLEER. The CDR3 totals 16 residues. This chain's CDR3 is CASSQDYLAAPYEQYF. DNA for the CDR3: TGCGCCAGCAGCCAAGATTACCTAGCGGCCCCCTACGAGCAGTACTTC.

The chain recombines TRBV18 with TRBJ2-7; the D gene is possibly TRBD1 (6 bases). The CDR3 has 18 residues. Trimming pared 5 bases from V and 0 bases from J, leaving 23 bases between. Germline loops: CDR1 KGHSH, CDR2 LQKENI. The CDR3 DNA reads as TGTGCCAGCTCATCCTCTCCCGGGACACCTATTAGCTCCTACGAGCAGTACTTC. As protein: CASSSSPGTPISSYEQYF.

The gene calls are TRBV7-9 and TRBJ2-1; maybe TRBD2 (5 bases). Germline CDR1 and CDR2: SEHNR and FQNEAQ (reference sequence). V was shortened by 6 bases and J by 7 bases, with 22 bases between the two germline ends. The CDR3 is 16 amino acids. DNA of the CDR3: TGTGCCAGCAGTCTCCCTGGGCTAGCTGGGATTAATGAGCAGTTCTTC. Translating it yields CASSLPGLAGINEQFF.

V is TRBV18 and J is TRBJ1-1, with D possibly TRBD1 on 5 matching bases. In germline, CDR1 is KGHSH, CDR2 LQKENI. The V gene lost 2 bases and the J gene lost 1 base, with 8 bases spanning the gap. The CDR3 consists of 14 residues. CDR3 residues: CASSPGTANTEAFF. The CDR3 DNA is TGTGCCAGCTCACCAGGGACGGCGAACACTGAAGCTTTCTTT.

This clone has more than one count but fewer than ten. The chain employs TRBV7-9 and TRBJ1-1; 10 bases are a match to TRBD1. This CDR3 has 14 amino acids. V trimming: 5 bases; J trimming: 7 bases; junction bases outside the gene matches: 7. The germline V gene encodes CDR1 SEHNR and CDR2 FQNEAQ (reference sequence). CDR3 sequence: CASSRQGAEDEAFF. CDR3 DNA: TGTGCCAGCAGCCGACAGGGGGCCGAGGATGAAGCTTTCTTT.